This is a list of T cell receptor beta chains from one sample in a study of T cell repertoires in cytomegalovirus infection. Each CDR3 protein is one row after TCRdb ran MiXCR on the reads. The repertoire holds about 770,000 distinct CDR3 sequences, with almost 30% as singletons. These receptors lack a known antigen. Material: cultured CD8+ T cells from PBMCs, obtained from culture after CMV antigen stimulation. These receptors all stem from a human donor in good health (CMV status not recorded). Some clones in this sample may be carry-over from other donors' samples. Each CDR3 is given with its conserved first and last residue. Each record gives: J gene, clone size, D gene, V gene, CDR3 protein, CDR3 DNA. The D gene is left open where the match is weak. Clone sizes are given selectively: once, few, many, or a class where the clone is expanded.

j_gene: TRBJ2-3; abundance: NA; d_gene: NA; v_gene: TRBV9; CDR3aa: CASSPRTIASTDTQYF; CDR3nt: TGTGCCAGCAGCCCGCGGACGATTGCTAGCACAGATACGCAGTATTTT
j_gene: TRBJ2-7; abundance: NA; d_gene: NA; v_gene: TRBV13; CDR3aa: CASSLEGDPRGNEQYF; CDR3nt: TGTGCCAGCAGCTTAGAAGGCGACCCGAGGGGTAACGAGCAGTACTTC
j_gene: TRBJ2-1; abundance: few; d_gene: TRBD2; v_gene: TRBV28; CDR3aa: CASSPTLAGAGDEQFF; CDR3nt: TGTGCCAGCAGTCCGACCCTAGCGGGGGCAGGGGATGAGCAGTTCTTC
j_gene: TRBJ1-5; abundance: few; d_gene: NA; v_gene: TRBV12-3/TRBV12-4; CDR3aa: CASRLGGRPQHF; CDR3nt: TGTGCCAGCAGACTTGGGGGAAGGCCCCAGCATTTT
j_gene: TRBJ1-6; abundance: NA; d_gene: NA; v_gene: TRBV6-1; CDR3aa: CASSERGGNYNSPLHF; CDR3nt: TGTGCCAGCAGTGAAAGGGGAGGGAACTATAATTCACCCCTCCACTTT
j_gene: TRBJ2-5; abundance: NA; d_gene: NA; v_gene: TRBV27; CDR3aa: CASTPRVGGQETQYF; CDR3nt: TGTGCCAGCACCCCTCGCGTGGGGGGCCAAGAGACCCAGTACTTC
j_gene: TRBJ1-1; abundance: NA; d_gene: NA; v_gene: TRBV7-9; CDR3aa: CASSLVRGTGTTPARVLSTEAFF; CDR3nt: TGTGCCAGCAGCTTAGTGAGGGGAACCGGGACAACCCCCGCAAGAGTATTGAGCACTGAAGCTTTCTTT
j_gene: TRBJ2-2; abundance: NA; d_gene: NA; v_gene: TRBV5-6; CDR3aa: CASHYTGELFF; CDR3nt: TGTGCCAGCCACTACACCGGGGAGCTGTTTTTT
j_gene: TRBJ2-1; abundance: NA; d_gene: NA; v_gene: TRBV4-1; CDR3aa: CASSQENRPIF; CDR3nt: TGCGCCAGCAGCCAAGAAAACCGGCCGATCTTC
j_gene: TRBJ2-3; abundance: few; d_gene: NA; v_gene: TRBV12-3/TRBV12-4; CDR3aa: CASSFVNTDTQYF; CDR3nt: TGTGCCAGCAGTTTTGTAAACACAGATACGCAGTATTTT
j_gene: TRBJ1-1; abundance: NA; d_gene: NA; v_gene: TRBV12-3/TRBV12-4; CDR3aa: CASSLSTAAFF; CDR3nt: TGTGCCAGCAGTCTCTCGACTGCTGCTTTCTTT
j_gene: TRBJ1-1; abundance: NA; d_gene: TRBD1; v_gene: TRBV19; CDR3aa: CASSNYRGMNTEAFF; CDR3nt: TGTGCCAGTAGTAATTACAGGGGAATGAACACTGAAGCTTTCTTT
j_gene: TRBJ2-2; abundance: few; d_gene: TRBD1; v_gene: TRBV11-2; CDR3aa: CASTGQGRVGELFF; CDR3nt: TGTGCCAGCACCGGACAGGGGCGGGTCGGGGAGCTGTTTTTT
j_gene: TRBJ1-6; abundance: many; d_gene: NA; v_gene: TRBV7-2; CDR3aa: CASSLREGDNSPLHF; CDR3nt: TGTGCCAGCAGCTTAAGGGAAGGGGATAATTCACCCCTCCACTTT
j_gene: TRBJ2-5; abundance: few; d_gene: NA; v_gene: TRBV9; CDR3aa: CASSVEGGGAGKTQYF; CDR3nt: TGTGCCAGCAGCGTAGAAGGTGGGGGGGCCGGGAAGACCCAGTACTTC
j_gene: TRBJ1-5; abundance: NA; d_gene: NA; v_gene: TRBV7-2; CDR3aa: CASSLIGEPQHF; CDR3nt: TGTGCCAGCAGCTTAATCGGGGAGCCCCAGCATTTT
j_gene: TRBJ1-5; abundance: NA; d_gene: TRBD1; v_gene: TRBV4-1; CDR3aa: CASSHPDRGFGQPQHF; CDR3nt: TGCGCCAGCAGCCACCCGGACAGGGGGTTTGGTCAGCCCCAGCATTTT
j_gene: TRBJ2-1; abundance: NA; d_gene: TRBD2; v_gene: TRBV5-6; CDR3aa: CASSLFLGLGVSYDEQFF; CDR3nt: TGTGCCAGCAGCTTGTTTCTGGGACTAGGAGTCTCCTACGATGAGCAGTTCTTC
j_gene: TRBJ1-5; abundance: few; d_gene: NA; v_gene: TRBV20-1; CDR3aa: CSARDGRVPQHF; CDR3nt: TGCAGTGCTCGGGACGGGAGGGTGCCCCAGCATTTT
j_gene: TRBJ2-1; abundance: NA; d_gene: TRBD2; v_gene: TRBV20-1; CDR3aa: CSARGPGGGGYNEQFF; CDR3nt: TGCAGTGCTAGAGGCCCCGGGGGGGGCGGCTACAATGAGCAGTTCTTC
j_gene: TRBJ2-1; abundance: NA; d_gene: NA; v_gene: TRBV15; CDR3aa: CATSSDPGTSNEQFF; CDR3nt: TGTGCCACCAGCAGCGATCCCGGGACTTCCAATGAGCAGTTCTTC
j_gene: TRBJ2-3; abundance: many; d_gene: NA; v_gene: TRBV6-1; CDR3aa: CASSPGRRGTDTQYF; CDR3nt: TGTGCCAGCAGCCCCGGGCGCAGGGGAACAGATACGCAGTATTTT
j_gene: TRBJ1-5; abundance: few; d_gene: TRBD1; v_gene: TRBV7-8; CDR3aa: CASSLARTGPLAQHF; CDR3nt: TGTGCCAGCAGCTTAGCGCGGACAGGCCCCCTTGCCCAGCATTTT
j_gene: TRBJ2-7; abundance: NA; d_gene: NA; v_gene: TRBV5-6; CDR3aa: CASSNDPYEQYF; CDR3nt: TGTGCCAGCAGCAACGACCCCTACGAGCAGTACTTC
j_gene: TRBJ1-5; abundance: NA; d_gene: NA; v_gene: TRBV19; CDR3aa: CASSIEATGQPQHF; CDR3nt: TGTGCCAGTAGTATAGAGGCTACGGGCCAGCCCCAGCATTTT
j_gene: TRBJ1-2; abundance: NA; d_gene: NA; v_gene: TRBV7-6; CDR3aa: CASSFSGTFGGDTF; CDR3nt: TGTGCCAGCAGCTTTTCTGGGACCTTTGGGGGCGACACCTTC
j_gene: TRBJ2-1; abundance: few; d_gene: NA; v_gene: TRBV6-6; CDR3aa: CASSPTSSREQFF; CDR3nt: TGTGCCAGCAGCCCCACTAGCTCTCGTGAGCAGTTCTTC
j_gene: TRBJ1-5; abundance: few; d_gene: NA; v_gene: TRBV28; CDR3aa: CASRPGTDFYQPQHF; CDR3nt: TGTGCCAGCAGACCCGGGACGGATTTCTATCAGCCCCAGCATTTT
j_gene: TRBJ2-1; abundance: NA; d_gene: NA; v_gene: TRBV5-3; CDR3aa: CASSRFGLVLHEQFF; CDR3nt: TGTGCCAGCAGTCGATTCGGCCTGGTATTGCATGAGCAGTTCTTC